This TCR beta chain comes out of a study of regulatory T cells in long-lasting Graves disease (dated by TCRdb to the early 2020s). About the investigation overall: Patients with newly diagnosed Graves' disease had been on antithyroid drugs for under 3 months. The study was conducted in China and was registered as a clinical trial. Patients with persistent Graves' disease were compared with patients with newly diagnosed Graves' disease using TCR sequencing and RNA sequencing of peripheral blood. TCR sequencing covered roughly 13 persistent and 20 newly diagnosed Graves' disease patients, about 35 samples in total.

What the study reported, not specific to this receptor: TRBV28, TRBJ1-2 and TRBJ2-5 were preferentially used in persistent disease, while TRBV20-1 and TRBJ2-1 were favored in newly diagnosed disease. The authors noted that the small sample size was a limitation that may lower accuracy. Persistent Graves' disease patients showed lower TCR Shannon entropy and fewer highly expanded clones than newly diagnosed patients, suggesting clonal expansion. The study examined only peripheral blood because the primary lesion, thyroid tissue, could not be accessed. Sequencing and analysis were limited to the TCR beta chain. More public clonotypes were shared among persistent patients (roughly 2,900) than among newly diagnosed patients (roughly 960).

CDR1 and CDR2, per the germline V gene (reference sequence), are DFQATT and SNEGSKA. Trimmed from V: 5 bases; trimmed from J: 4 bases; junction bases lacking a gene match: 8. Including the terminal cysteine and phenylalanine, the CDR3 comprises 16 residues. The retained sequence is limited to the CDR3, 48 bases, with the frame set at the first base. The time point label, read with the paper, signifies: newly diagnosed GD, antithyroid drugs for less than 3 months. RNA was extracted from PBMCs in TRIzol for both TCR sequencing and RNA sequencing. The diagnosis of Graves' disease followed American Thyroid Association guidelines. The patients came from an endocrinology department in Xi'an, China. From each patient, around 9.3 milliliters of peripheral blood was collected into an EDTA anticoagulant tube. Ficoll Paque Plus density gradient separation was used to isolate PBMCs, and no additional T cell sorting was done. An Agilent 2100 Bioanalyzer and agarose gel were used to check RNA quality, and a NanoDrop 2000 was used to measure RNA concentration.

This clonotype has a count of ten or more. What antigen it recognizes has not been identified. No much larger clone exists at a distance of one base, and base qualities are not known. Receptor amplification or capture employed multiplex PCR. The run used an Illumina HiSeq 4000. TCR beta libraries were built with iRepertoire HTBI primers and Arm-PCR amplification of CDR3 regions. Before sequencing, the PCR products went through gel purification. The authors' pipeline ran thus. Gene usage analysis of CDR3 amino acid clonotypes used the roughly 60 TRBV and 14 to 15 TRBJ segments found across samples. Filtered high-quality paired reads were merged into contigs using COPE and FqMerger. BLAST was used to align contigs to IMGT TRBV, TRBD and TRBJ reference genes, with CDR3 defined following IMGT. Highly expanded clones were defined as clonotypes with a frequency above 0.1%. Shannon entropy was used to measure repertoire diversity, and the Gini coefficient was used to measure V-J evenness. A clonotype was considered public if more than one individual shared it. TCRdb itself trimmed the public reads at Q25 with fastp, ran MiXCR and retained productive beta chains. Each entry is one CDR3 protein sequence, shown with its most common DNA and genes. TCRdb's processing, not the authors' own work, is the source of the V and J calls. The sample includes some 410,000 distinct CDR3 sequences, with less than 20% observed a single time. In total, the top ten clones hold roughly 10% of the sample.

In addition, the sample was reused for a study of T cells in Graves' hyperthyroidism and ophthalmopathy. Looking at the second paper: Graves' hyperthyroidism was defined as stable when no progression to ophthalmopathy occurred over 18 months of follow-up. The hyperthyroidism patients were between 18 and 65 years old and newly diagnosed, with a disease duration of less than 2 months. Patients with uncontrolled infections, other autoimmune diseases, pregnancy or lactation were excluded. Diagnoses were established on the basis of clinical symptoms, serum thyroxine and TRAb, thyroid ultrasound, and orbital computed tomography. A first-round RT-PCR of the TCR CDR3 used the HTBI primer set with the Qiagen OneStep RT-PCR kit. Most expanded thyroid clonotypes (frequency above 0.001) were also found in blood, which suggests that blood repertoires may mirror thyroid immune responses. A 13 V-J signature model separated ophthalmopathy from stable hyperthyroidism, with around 91% sensitivity and 81.08% specificity in cross-validation and 80%/75% in testing. During validation, the model predicted progression to ophthalmopathy a median of about 5.9 months ahead of onset, with just under 71% sensitivity and around 73% specificity. To identify TCR V-J signatures that set the groups apart, the researchers used a discovery cohort of about a hundred patients, made up of 43 with Graves' ophthalmopathy and 57 with stable Graves' hyperthyroidism. Whether ophthalmopathy could be predicted prospectively was tested in an independent validation cohort made up of roughly 20 hyperthyroidism patients plus 17 patients who later progressed to ophthalmopathy. For training and testing, the 100 or so patients in the discovery cohort were randomly divided in a 7:3 ratio. Thyroid tissue and blood T-cell repertoires from six or seven Graves' hyperthyroidism patients were also compared in the study. Once sampling was done, hyperthyroidism patients were given methimazole at a starting dose of 30 mg daily, whereas ophthalmopathy patients were given high-dose intravenous methylprednisolone. The libraries were constructed in a second round of multiplex PCR and then size-selected and purified. Paired-end sequencing of the libraries was performed with 100 bp reads on an Illumina HiSeq2000. Raw data were processed with SOAPnuke, discarding reads with adapters, uncalled bases, mean Phred below 15, or no exact constant-primer or identifier match. High-quality paired reads were merged with COPE v1.2.5, and unique nucleotide sequences were defined as clonotypes. MiTCR v1.1 was used to align clonotypes to the IMGT TRBV, TRBD and TRBJ reference segments. The analysis included only V-J combinations with a frequency above 0.0001, which together covered approximately 99% of the repertoires. The TCS score was defined as the ratio of F50 (clonal expansion) to E x V (chaos), calculated using BLOSUM62-based TCRdist between CDR3 peptides within each V-J. Welch's t-statistics and random forest reduced roughly 500 V-J features to 13, which were used in a naive Bayes classifier (R e1071). No statistical method was used to set the sample size in advance, and investigators knew the group allocation. According to the paper, TCR Vbeta CDR3 sequencing was carried out on over 130 peripheral blood samples, which came from some 41 ophthalmopathy, under 85 hyperthyroidism and roughly 17 progressor patients.

Sequencing was performed on peripheral blood mononuclear cells (PBMCs), taken at new diagnosis, from a patient treated with antithyroid drugs. Rearrangement joined TRBV20-1 to TRBJ2-2; TRBD2 agrees with 12 junctional bases. The receptor comes from a woman under 40 with Graves disease. Donor details come from another sample of the same person, matched by shared clones. CDR3 loop: CSAPLTSGSGTGELFF. The base sequence is TGCAGTGCTCCACTGACTAGCGGGAGTGGCACCGGGGAGCTGTTTTTT.